These 28 T cell receptor beta chains were sequenced from one sample in a study of technical replicates of blood from a handful of donors. The data were produced by immunoSEQ multiplex PCR, yet TCRdb's version contains in-frame clones alone and is incomplete. Of about 88,000 clones in the sample, around 95% were seen once. Sequenced sample: T cells isolated from PBMCs. Receptor source: a human donor in good health.

V is TRBV27 and J is TRBJ2-1; 9 bases line up with TRBD2. The CDR3 extends over 14 amino acids. Trimming removed 5 bases from V and 9 bases from J; junction bases left unmatched: 8. Germline CDR1 is MNHEY and CDR2 is SMNVEV (reference sequence). In nucleotides, the CDR3 is TGTGCCAGCAGTCATAGCGGGAGCAAGGGTGAGCAGTTCTTC. Its protein product is CASSHSGSKGEQFF.

This chain joins TRBV7-9 and TRBJ1-4; D is unresolved. Germline V gene sequence: CDR1 SEHNR, CDR2 FQNEAQ (reference sequence). With 5 bases removed from V and 5 bases from J, the gap between germline ends came to 9 bases. The CDR3 has 13 residues. CDR3 DNA: TGTGCCAGCAGCCCGGTCGTAAATGAAAAACTGTTTTTT. As protein: CASSPVVNEKLFF.

The CDR3: CASSPNQPGQGAYEQYF. CDR3 nucleotides: TGTGCCAGCTCACCAAACCAACCGGGACAGGGGGCCTACGAGCAGTACTTC. V gene TRBV18 combines with J gene TRBJ2-7; 11 positions match TRBD1. The CDR3 sequence is 17 residues long. Germline V gives CDR1 KGHSH, CDR2 LQKENI. J gave up 2 bases and V 2 bases, and 8 bases lay outside the gene matches.

J is TRBJ1-3 and V is TRBV6-5; unclear D gene. Trimming took off 6 bases at V and 0 bases at J, with 12 bases between the two ends. The CDR3 length is 15 residues. Germline assignment: CDR1 MNHEY and CDR2 SVGAGI. CDR3 in amino acids: CASRLQTSSGNTIYF. The CDR3 nucleotides read TGTGCCAGCAGATTACAGACGAGCTCTGGAAACACCATATATTTT.

The J gene is TRBJ1-1, the V gene TRBV6-6, with D possibly TRBD1 on 5 matching bases. The germline V gene has CDR1 MNHNY and CDR2 SVGAGI (reference sequence). This CDR3 comprises 14 residues. Trimming took 5 bases from V and 5 from J, leaving 15 bases between them. The CDR3, as DNA: TGTGCCAGCAGTGCCTTCCCGGGGGGGACTGAAGCTTTCTTT. The encoded protein is CASSAFPGGTEAFF.

The chain is built from TRBV2 and TRBJ1-5; possibly TRBD1 for D (5 bases). CDR3 length: 13 residues. Germline loops: CDR1 SNHLY, CDR2 FYNNEI. The germline V and J ends were trimmed by 8 bases and 2 bases, with 10 bases remaining between them. CDR3 DNA: TGTGCCAGCCAGGGAGGGGGCAATCAGCCCCAGCATTTT. Protein sequence: CASQGGGNQPQHF.

V gene TRBV4-1 combines with J gene TRBJ2-7, with TRBD2 matching 7 bases. Germline V gene data show CDR1 as MGHRA and CDR2 as YSYEKL. With V trimmed by 2 bases and J by 3 bases, 4 bases remained unmatched. This CDR3 is 14 amino acids long. CDR3 sequence reads: CASSQSSGRYEQYF. The CDR3 bases are TGCGCCAGCAGCCAAAGTAGCGGGCGCTACGAGCAGTACTTC.

This chain connects TRBV9 to TRBJ2-1; maybe TRBD2 (6 bases). The CDR3 spans 14 residues. Trimming left V 2 bases short and J 6 bases short, with 12 bases between. Germline CDR1 and CDR2: SGDLS and YYNGEE. CDR3 residues: CASSVGEDINEQFF. As DNA, the CDR3 is TGTGCCAGCAGCGTTGGGGAGGATATCAATGAGCAGTTCTTC.

This clone was recorded once. The rearrangement links TRBV27 to TRBJ2-6, with 10 bases lining up with TRBD1. In germline, CDR1 is MNHEY, CDR2 SMNVEV (reference sequence). The CDR3 is 20 amino acids. J lost 3 bases, V lost 2 bases, and 13 bases had no gene match. The CDR3 sequence: CASSLRGVRTGGFGANVLTF. The CDR3, as DNA: TGTGCCAGCAGTTTACGAGGCGTGAGGACAGGGGGGTTTGGGGCCAACGTCCTGACTTTC.

This chain connects TRBV30 to TRBJ1-1; D gene ambiguous. The CDR3 is made up of 12 amino acids. In germline, CDR1 is GTSNPN, CDR2 SVGIG (reference sequence). Deletions cut 0 bases from V and 4 bases from J, with 6 bases between. CDR3 nucleotide sequence: TGTGCCTGGAGTGTACTGAGCACTGAAGCTTTCTTT. Protein product: CAWSVLSTEAFF.

The chain recombines TRBV11-2 with TRBJ1-1; unclear D gene. This CDR3 comprises 13 residues. Germline-derived CDR1 and CDR2 are SGHAT and FQNNGV. V lost 1 base, J lost 10 bases, and 13 bases lay in between. CDR3 loop: CASSLGTVFGAFF. In DNA, the CDR3 is TGTGCCAGCAGCTTAGGAACGGTGTTTGGAGCTTTCTTT.

This clone was observed a single time. The chain uses TRBV23-1 and TRBJ1-5; TRBD1 matches 8 bases. TRBV23-1 falls under the ORF class, with uncertain function. This CDR3 has 14 residues. V shed 9 bases and J 6 bases; nucleotides not matched to a gene: 10. CDR3 sequence reads: CARHLGQGCQPQHF. The CDR3 nucleotides read TGCGCCAGACACCTCGGACAGGGTTGTCAGCCCCAGCATTTT.

The J gene is TRBJ2-2, the V gene TRBV27; 8 bases line up with TRBD1. J gave up 7 bases and V 7 bases, and 8 bases lay outside the gene matches. The CDR3 sequence is 14 residues long. Germline loops: CDR1 MNHEY, CDR2 SMNVEV (reference sequence). CDR3 sequence: CASKLGQGFGELFF. CDR3 DNA: TGTGCCAGCAAGCTAGGACAGGGCTTCGGGGAGCTGTTTTTT.

The chain is built from TRBV6-1 and TRBJ1-3, with a weak D call TRBD1 (5 bases). The CDR3 is 12 amino acids. CDR1 and CDR2 from the germline V gene are MNHNS and SASEGT. V was shortened by 6 bases and J by 5 bases, with 8 bases between the two germline ends. The CDR3 coding sequence is TGTGCCAGCAGCGCAGGGAGAAACACCATATATTTT. Amino acids: CASSAGRNTIYF.

This rearrangement joins TRBV7-3 to TRBJ2-1, with a tentative D call TRBD2 (7 bases). Trimming took 2 bases from V and 5 from J, leaving 16 bases between them. This CDR3 comprises 16 residues. Germline CDR1 and CDR2: SGHTA and FQGTGA. CDR3 in amino acids: CASSLESGGYNNEQFF. The CDR3 coding sequence is TGTGCCAGCAGCTTAGAGTCGGGGGGCTACAACAATGAGCAGTTCTTC.

This clone is a singleton in its sample. An end of the junction differs from the germline gene, which may be a read error. This chain uses TRBV10-3 with TRBJ2-2, with a possible D match to TRBD2 (6 bases). Germline CDR1 ENHRY, CDR2 SYGVKD. The CDR3 totals 13 residues. Here the CDR3 DNA reads TGTGCCATCAGTGAGGGGGGGACTCCGGAGGTGTTTTTT. This translates into CAISEGGTPEVFF.

The rearrangement links TRBV5-1 to TRBJ1-1; a weak D match, TRBD1 (6 bases). In germline, CDR1 is SGHRS, CDR2 YFSETQ. The CDR3 is 14 amino acids. Trimming pared 3 bases from V and 4 bases from J, leaving 13 bases between. Here the CDR3 reads CASSSGVIGTEAFF. CDR3 bases: TGCGCCAGCAGCTCAGGGGTAATCGGCACTGAAGCTTTCTTT.

The chain has TRBV6-5 and TRBJ1-4, with 8 bases matching TRBD1. V was clipped by 6 bases and J by 5 bases; unmatched bases: 2. Per germline, CDR1 MNHEY and CDR2 SVGAGI. CDR3 length: 13 amino acids. CDR3 loop: CASSRTGNEKLFF. In nucleotides, the CDR3 is TGTGCCAGCAGCCGGACAGGGAATGAAAAACTGTTTTTT.

The DNA for the CDR3 is TGTGCCACCAGCCGTCCCGGGACAGCTAATGAAAAACTGTTTTTT. Protein product: CATSRPGTANEKLFF. This chain connects TRBV15 to TRBJ1-4, with 7 bases lining up with TRBD1. Germline values: CDR1 LNHNV, CDR2 YYDKDF (reference sequence). V trimming: 5 bases; J trimming: 3 bases; junction bases outside the gene matches: 6. CDR3 length: 15 residues.

V gene TRBV11-3 combines with J gene TRBJ2-2; unclear D gene. This CDR3 comprises 14 residues. The germline V gene has CDR1 SGHNT and CDR2 YENEEA. V lost 5 bases and J lost 0, with 7 bases in between. CDR3 protein: CASSPPSNTGELFF. In DNA, the CDR3 is TGTGCCAGCAGCCCCCCTTCGAACACCGGGGAGCTGTTTTTT.

The chain couples TRBV9 to TRBJ2-3, with 10 nucleotides matching TRBD2. The germline gives CDR1 SGDLS, CDR2 YYNGEE. This CDR3 comprises 16 residues. Trimming at V came to 4 bases and at J to 3 bases, leaving 8 bases not matched to a gene. The chain's CDR3 is CASSSEAGGYTDTQYF. CDR3 sequence (DNA): TGTGCCAGCAGCTCCGAAGCGGGAGGGTATACAGATACGCAGTATTTT. Based on the CDR3 plus reference TRBV9 and TRBJ2-3, the full variable domain is DSGVTQTPKHLITATGQRVTLRCSPRSGDLSVYWYQQSLDQGLQFLIQYYNGEERAKGNILERFSAQQFPDLHSELNLSSLELGDSALYFCASSSEAGGYTDTQYFGPGTRLTVL.

The genes are TRBV21-1 and TRBJ2-5; the table's D call, TRBD1, was not checked against the DNA. TRBV21-1 is a documented pseudogene. The CDR3 extends over 17 amino acids. CDR3: CASSKLPRTGKLETQYF. The CDR3 DNA reads as TGTGCCAGCAGCAAACTACCCCGGACAGGGAAGTTAGAGACCCAGTACTTC.

This clone was counted once. The junction shows a germline mismatch at one end, possibly a read error. The rearrangement links TRBV7-7 to TRBJ2-1; 9 nucleotides align to TRBD2. This CDR3 has 13 amino acids. Germline-derived CDR1 and CDR2 are SSHAT and FNYEAQ (reference sequence). The CDR3 is CASSSSGNNEQFF. The CDR3 DNA reads TGTGCTAGCAGCTCTAGCGGGAACAATGAGCAGTTCTTC.

The chain carries TRBV7-9 and TRBJ2-1; TRBD2 matches 8 bases. CDR3 length: 14 amino acids. Germline trimming cut 3 bases from V and 9 bases from J; bases unmatched to any gene: 7. Germline CDR1 and CDR2: SEHNR and FQNEAQ (reference sequence). CDR3 nucleotides: TGTGCCAGCAGCTTGGTCCAGCGGGAGATTGAGCAGTTCTTC. Residues: CASSLVQREIEQFF.

The V gene is TRBV6-1, the J gene TRBJ2-5, with no clear D. There are 14 residues in the CDR3. Per the germline V gene, CDR1 is MNHNS and CDR2 is SASEGT. V was shortened by 5 bases and J by 4 bases, with 14 bases between the two germline ends. The CDR3 DNA reads TGTGCCAGCAGTTTGCCCTCATTCGGAGAGACCCAGTACTTC. This gives the protein CASSLPSFGETQYF.

The chain uses TRBV6-5 and TRBJ2-5; possibly TRBD1 for D (5 bases). The V gene's germline CDR1 is MNHEY and CDR2 SVGAGI. Trimming shortened V by 6 bases and J by 2 bases, and 16 bases separated the two germline ends. The CDR3 consists of 15 residues. CDR3 sequence reads: CASSRTNVGQETQYF. Here the CDR3 DNA reads TGTGCCAGCAGCAGGACAAATGTGGGGCAAGAGACCCAGTACTTC.

The chain recombines TRBV7-8 with TRBJ1-5, with D perhaps TRBD1 (5 bases). The length of the CDR3 is 17 residues. The V gene's germline CDR1 is SGHVS and CDR2 FQNEAQ. V dropped 1 base and J dropped 4 bases, with 17 bases sitting between them. The CDR3 sequence: CASSLGVRAGPNQPQHF. The CDR3 nucleotides read TGTGCCAGCAGCTTAGGGGTCCGGGCAGGGCCAAATCAGCCCCAGCATTTT.

In nucleotides, the CDR3 is TGTGCCAGTAGACAGGGCGAATTCACTGAAGCTTTCTTT. It codes for CASRQGEFTEAFF. The chain has TRBV19 and TRBJ1-1, with a weak D call TRBD1 (6 bases). This CDR3 spans 13 amino acids. Looked up from germline, CDR1 is LNHDA and CDR2 is SQIVND (reference sequence). The V end was cut by 6 bases, the J end by 4 bases, with 12 bases between.